Below, one T cell receptor beta chain is given with its context. Seattle researchers signed up patients amid active infection and tracked them longitudinally. Source study methods: How many nucleated cells were present was estimated from reference gene primer amplification. The method was immunoSEQ multiplex PCR; TCRdb's version includes in-frame clones alone and lacks a portion of them. That table gives V, J and clone size, and the DNA gave D and trimming. In the table there are 150,000 to 200,000 clones, over 80% of which are singletons. This specimen comes from a study of blood T cell repertoires in COVID-19. On the study more broadly: The United States, Italy and Spain supplied acute and convalescent COVID-19 samples. T cells, B-cell-depleted T cells, or PBMCs supplied cDNA or gDNA.

The V gene end was trimmed by 3 bases and the J gene end by 4 bases; junction bases not matched to a gene: 10. The CDR3 runs 17 residues. Germline CDR1 reads LNHDA; CDR2 reads SQIVND (reference sequence). The J gene is TRBJ2-2, the V gene TRBV19, with 8 bases lining up with TRBD1. What was sequenced was peripheral blood. This TCR was recovered from a young man with COVID-19, enrolled during active disease. CDR3 nucleotide sequence: TGTGCCAGTAGTATTTCCCAGGGGGCAGTTTTCACCGGGGAGCTGTTTTTT. It encodes CASSISQGAVFTGELFF.